Listed here is a single T cell receptor (beta chain). Its antigen is not known. The sample belongs to a study of persistence of HIV-infected CD4 T cells. This was the immunoSEQ version 4 assay in survey mode. The repertoire was sequenced with immunoSEQ multiplex PCR; TCRdb's copy has only in-frame clones and lacks some. The sample lists some 41,000 clones, approximately 80% occurring once. The ends lost 6 bases at V and 2 bases at J; junction bases unmatched: 11. The CDR3 totals 16 residues. CDR1 is SGHTA and CDR2 is FQGTGA in the germline V gene. Stimulation used 9 to 10 ug/mL lysate from CMV-infected fibroblasts. CD40L/CD69 double-negative CD45RO-high memory CD4+ T cells were collected.

This sequence originates from an adult man with HIV who was CMV-seropositive. The rearrangement links TRBV7-3 to TRBJ2-3, with TRBD2 matching over 7 bases. The sample here was CD4+ T cells sorted from PBMCs after roughly 18-hour stimulation, taken from a patient who received antiretroviral therapy. The CDR3 spells CASSQIGTIATDTQYF. Written as DNA, the CDR3 is TGTGCCAGCAGTCAAATTGGGACTATTGCCACAGATACGCAGTATTTT.